This TCR gamma chain emerged from a study of gamma delta lymphoproliferative disorders and STAT genes. Study overall: The LymphoTrack Dx TCRG Assay amplified gamma chains from at least 50 ng of genomic DNA. Study-wide results and caveats: Delta repertoires did not separate groups, but patient gamma repertoires clustered apart.

V was pared by 6 bases and J by 3 bases, with 5 bases of the junction left unmatched. The CDR3 covers 12 residues. Germline V gives CDR1 VINAFY, CDR2 YDVSNSKD. Genomic DNA from isolated PBMCs served as the sequencing template. This clone was observed a handful of times. What it binds is unknown. TCRdb ran CATT on the multiplex PCR reads. The sample has 2,200 or so gamma-chain clones, roughly 8.9% seen once; the top ten hold around 60%. This sequence originates from a human donor with gamma-delta T-cell large granular lymphocyte leukemia. Sequencing was performed on blood. The chain couples TRGV5 to TRGJ1 or TRGJ2. No J gene was available from TCRdb, and it was assigned here by a germline match of the DNA. The CDR3 loop reads CATWHFYYKKLF. CDR3 DNA sequence: TGTGCCACCTGGCACTTTTATTATAAGAAACTCTTT.